Detailed here is one T cell receptor beta chain. Trimming took 5 bases from V and 1 from J, leaving 9 bases between them. The CDR3 contains 13 residues. CDR1 is GTSNPN and CDR2 is SVGIG in the germline V gene (reference sequence). This entry belongs to a study of shared clonotypes between healthy human individuals. Libraries were prepared by immunoSEQ multiplex PCR; TCRdb keeps only in-frame clonotypes and omits some of them. The sample yields about 490,000 clones, 76% seen once. The rearrangement links TRBV30 to TRBJ2-1; D possibly corresponds to TRBD2 (5 bases). Input material: PBMCs. The sequence was obtained from a woman aged 40 to 55 in good health. Some clones in this sample may be carry-over from other donors' samples. CDR3 nucleotides: TGTGCCTGGGACTACCTTTCCTACAATGAGCAGTTCTTC. Its translation is CAWDYLSYNEQFF.